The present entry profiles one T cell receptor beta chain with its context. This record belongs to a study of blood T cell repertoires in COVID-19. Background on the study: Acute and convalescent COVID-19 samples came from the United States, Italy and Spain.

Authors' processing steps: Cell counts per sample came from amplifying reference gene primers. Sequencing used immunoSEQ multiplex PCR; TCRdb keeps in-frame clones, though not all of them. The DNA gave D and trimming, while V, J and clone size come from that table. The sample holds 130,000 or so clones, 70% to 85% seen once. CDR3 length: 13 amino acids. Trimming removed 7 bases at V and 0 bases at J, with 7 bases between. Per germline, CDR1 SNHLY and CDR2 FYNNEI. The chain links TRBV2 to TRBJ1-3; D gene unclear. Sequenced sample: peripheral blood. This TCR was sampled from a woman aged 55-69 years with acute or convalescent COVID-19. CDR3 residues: CASTRSSGNTIYF. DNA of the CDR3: TGTGCCAGCACACGGAGCTCTGGAAACACCATATATTTT.